The 3 T cell receptor beta chains in this list originate from one sample, sequenced in a study of response to subunit inactivated influenza vaccine. TCRdb analysed the RT-PCR reads with MiXCR anew, one entry per CDR3 protein. In the table there are about 780,000 distinct CDR3 sequences, around 18% of which are singletons. This material consisted of PBMCs from blood, taken roughly 5 days after vaccination. Receptors originate from a man aged 50 or older who received an inactivated influenza vaccine.

This clonotype was seen a handful of times. The chain carries TRBV5-6 and TRBJ2-2; D call uncertain. CDR3 length: 12 amino acids. V gave up 4 bases and J gave up 8 bases, with 9 bases separating them. Looked up from germline, CDR1 is SGHDT and CDR2 is YYEEEE. For the CDR3, the DNA is TGTGCCAGCAGCGCCGCGGAGGGGGAGCTGTTTTTT. Its protein is CASSAAEGELFF.

This chain's CDR3 is CASSLFSGGAYEQYF. In DNA, the CDR3 is TGTGCCAGCAGCCTATTCAGCGGGGGGGCTTACGAGCAGTACTTC. This chain joins TRBV27 and TRBJ2-7; 10 bases agree with TRBD2. The V gene's germline CDR1 is MNHEY and CDR2 SMNVEV (reference sequence). The CDR3 has 15 amino acids. V dropped 6 bases and J dropped 4; count of bases not matched to a gene: 9.

The chain joins TRBV14 to TRBJ2-5, with D perhaps TRBD2 (6 bases). V lost 2 bases, J lost 4 bases, and 20 bases lay in between. CDR3 length: 17 residues. Germline CDR1 and CDR2: SGHDN and FVKESK. CDR3 coding DNA: TGTGCCAGCAGCCAACCGAGAGACAGCGGAGCGGGAGAGACCCAGTACTTC. Protein product: CASSQPRDSGAGETQYF.